These 24 T cell receptor beta chains came from one sample sequenced in a study of Ad26.COV2.S vaccination and SARS-CoV-2 variants. Treatment indicated: around 19 received Ad26.COV2.S at low or high dose, single or two shots; roughly five received placebo; per-sample allocation not given. All samples were drawn on day 63, counting from the first vaccine or placebo injection. TCRdb's copy holds only in-frame clones and misses some; the assay was immunoSEQ multiplex PCR. The sample holds about 480,000 clones, roughly 87% seen once. Sequencing used peripheral blood, obtained in a trial of Ad26.COV2.S vaccine versus placebo. All receptors derive from a person between 18 and 65 years old who received the Ad26.COV2.S COVID-19 vaccine or a placebo.

The V and J genes are TRBV12-5 and TRBJ2-3; the D call may be TRBD1 or TRBD2 (5 bases each). V lost 8 bases, J lost 3 bases, and 9 bases lay in between. This CDR3 has 12 amino acids. Germline V lookup: CDR1 LGHNT, CDR2 FRNRAP. CDR3 residues: CASRGVTDTQYF. The CDR3 DNA sequence: TGTGCTAGTAGAGGGGTGACAGATACGCAGTATTTT.

This rearrangement joins TRBV19 to TRBJ1-5, with TRBD1 matching 10 bases. CDR1 LNHDA and CDR2 SQIVND come from the germline V gene (reference sequence). V was clipped by 3 bases and J by 7 bases; unmatched bases: 6. This CDR3 comprises 15 residues. The CDR3 loop reads CASSIPGTGVQPQHF. CDR3 coding DNA: TGTGCCAGTAGTATTCCCGGGACAGGGGTCCAGCCCCAGCATTTT.

This clone was detected a few times. The rearrangement links TRBV28 to TRBJ2-2; D is unresolved. V lost 7 bases and J 6 bases, leaving 12 bases between the germline ends. The CDR3 extends over 13 amino acids. Germline CDR1 and CDR2: MDHEN and SYDVKM. CDR3 in DNA: TGTGCCAGCACCGACGACGGCGCCGGGGAGCTGTTTTTT. Translated: CASTDDGAGELFF.

This chain joins TRBV4-3 and TRBJ2-1, with 8 positions matching TRBD2. The length of the CDR3 is 15 residues. J gave up 3 bases and V 1 base, and 2 bases lay outside the gene matches. CDR1 and CDR2 from the germline V gene are LGHNA and YSLEER. The CDR3 sequence is CASSQVLAGYNEQFF. The CDR3, as DNA: TGCGCCAGCAGCCAAGTCCTAGCGGGCTACAATGAGCAGTTCTTC.

The CDR3 protein is CASSLSDNYGYTF. Written as DNA, the CDR3 is TGCGCCAGCAGCTTGTCAGATAACTATGGCTACACCTTC. The chain carries TRBV5-1 and TRBJ1-2; D remains unclear. Between the trimmed V and J ends, which lost 1 base and 1 base, there was a span of 5 bases. Germline CDR1 and CDR2: SGHRS and YFSETQ. CDR3 length equals 13 residues.

This clone appeared a single time. This chain connects TRBV5-4 to TRBJ2-1; TRBD1 aligns across 9 bases. The CDR3 extends over 15 amino acids. Unmatched junction bases numbered 4, after V lost 4 bases and J lost 2 bases. The germline CDR1 and CDR2 sequences are SGHNT and YYREEE (reference sequence). The CDR3 bases are TGTGCCAGCAGCCGGACAGGGGTGGCCTACAATGAGCAGTTCTTC. Translation gives CASSRTGVAYNEQFF.

Only a few counts were recorded for this clone. The V and J genes are TRBV4-2 and TRBJ1-4; 8 bases are a match to TRBD1. Germline V gene sequence: CDR1 LGHNA, CDR2 YNFKEQ. The CDR3 is 16 residues long. V lost 0 bases to trimming and J lost 7 bases; unmatched junction nucleotides: 7. The CDR3 loop reads CASSQEPRQGPEKLFF. The CDR3, as DNA: TGTGCCAGCAGCCAAGAACCCCGACAGGGGCCTGAAAAACTGTTTTTT.

The rearrangement links TRBV27 to TRBJ2-1; D unclear. This CDR3 region has 13 residues. V lost 8 bases, J lost 4 bases, and 12 bases lay in between. Germline V gives CDR1 MNHEY, CDR2 SMNVEV (reference sequence). The CDR3 region is CASRADPYNEQFF. The CDR3 DNA is TGTGCCAGCCGGGCGGACCCATACAATGAGCAGTTCTTC.

This clone was seen just once. The gene calls are TRBV19 and TRBJ2-7; possibly TRBD1 for D (5 bases). With 10 bases removed from V and 3 bases from J, the gap between germline ends came to 10 bases. Germline lookup yields CDR1 LNHDA and CDR2 SQIVND (reference sequence). CDR3 length: 11 amino acids. As DNA, the CDR3 is TGTGCCACCCAGGACAACTACGAGCAGTACTTC. As protein: CATQDNYEQYF.

This rearrangement joins TRBV7-2 to TRBJ2-3; D is uncertain. CDR1 is SGHTA and CDR2 is FQGNSA in the germline V gene. This CDR3 is built from 14 residues. V was cut by 5 bases and J by 7 bases, with 16 bases left in between. The CDR3 nucleotides read TGTGCCAGCAGCACTCCCCAAGTGCCTAATACGCAGTATTTT. Encoded protein: CASSTPQVPNTQYF.

This clone was observed a few times. The chain links TRBV29-1 to TRBJ2-7; D is undetermined. The CDR3 has 13 amino acids. The V end lost 1 base, the J end lost 7 bases, and 14 bases lay between the germline ends. The germline CDR1 and CDR2 sequences are SQVTM and ANQGSEA. As DNA, the CDR3 is TGCAGCGTTGAAGGTTACCCGGAGAGGGAGCAGTACTTC. Translated: CSVEGYPEREQYF.

The chain carries TRBV6-5 and TRBJ1-2; no firm D call. Between the trimmed V and J ends, which lost 5 bases and 1 base, there was a span of 11 bases. From germline, CDR1 is MNHEY and CDR2 SVGAGI. The CDR3 spans 14 residues. CDR3 in amino acids: CASSTLGFNYGYTF. CDR3 in DNA: TGTGCCAGCAGTACCCTAGGCTTTAACTATGGCTACACCTTC.

The chain carries TRBV6-5 and TRBJ2-7, with D tentatively TRBD1 (5 bases). The germline gives CDR1 MNHEY, CDR2 SVGAGI. The CDR3 has 15 residues. V shed 0 bases and J shed 3 bases, with 12 bases lying between them. This CDR3 reads CASSYSAGMFYEQYF. DNA of the CDR3: TGTGCCAGCAGTTACTCGGCAGGGATGTTCTACGAGCAGTACTTC.

V gene TRBV27 combines with J gene TRBJ1-4, with TRBD1 as a possible D gene (5 bases). Germline CDR1 and CDR2: MNHEY and SMNVEV (reference sequence). V lost 3 bases to trimming and J lost 12 bases, with 20 bases between them. The CDR3 has 15 residues. As DNA, the CDR3 is TGTGCCAGCAGTTTTTCAGTAACGCGCATGGGGGAACTGTTTTTT. Residues: CASSFSVTRMGELFF.

The chain couples TRBV4-3 to TRBJ1-5, with D hard to call. Germline loops: CDR1 LGHNA, CDR2 YSLEER. This CDR3 spans 15 amino acids. V shed 5 bases and J shed 4 bases, with 15 bases lying between them. The CDR3 reads CASSETPGMNQPQHF. DNA for the CDR3: TGCGCCAGCAGCGAAACACCGGGGATGAATCAGCCCCAGCATTTT.

This clone was observed a handful of times. V usage is TRBV6-2 or TRBV6-3 and J usage is TRBJ1-2; D not certain. Germline V CDR1 and CDR2: MNHEY, SVGEGT. The CDR3 has 12 amino acids. Deletions cut 2 bases from V and 8 bases from J, with 9 bases between. CDR3 in DNA: TGTGCCAGCAGTTACACAGCCCTCGGCTACACCTTC. Translated: CASSYTALGYTF.

This chain's CDR3 is CASSVGGLSNQPQHF. The CDR3, as DNA: TGCGCCAGCAGTGTCGGGGGGCTGAGCAATCAGCCCCAGCATTTT. This chain connects TRBV10-2 to TRBJ1-5; the D gene is possibly TRBD1 (6 bases). This CDR3 is built from 15 residues. CDR1 and CDR2 from the germline V gene are WSHSY and SAAADI. Trimming stripped 4 bases from V and 1 base from J, with 11 bases between.

This rearrangement joins TRBV2 to TRBJ2-5, with D uncertain. The germline CDR1 and CDR2 sequences are SNHLY and FYNNEI. The CDR3 contains 12 residues. Trimming cost V 8 bases and J 4 bases, with 11 bases left between them. CDR3 nucleotides: TGTGCCAGCGGCTTTGGTGGAGAGACCCAGTACTTC. It translates to CASGFGGETQYF.

The chain joins TRBV7-8 to TRBJ2-7; D assignment may be TRBD1 or TRBD2 (5 bases each). CDR3 length equals 16 residues. With 5 bases removed from V and 3 bases from J, the gap between germline ends came to 20 bases. Germline V gene sequence: CDR1 SGHVS, CDR2 FQNEAQ. The CDR3 loop is CASSPDPGAFRYEQYF. In DNA, the CDR3 is TGTGCCAGCAGCCCCGACCCCGGGGCTTTCCGCTACGAGCAGTACTTC.

The rearrangement uses TRBV5-1 and TRBJ2-2; a possible D gene is TRBD2 (6 bases). The ends were cut back, 0 bases at V and 4 bases at J, with 10 bases in the middle. This CDR3 has 15 residues. Looked up from germline, CDR1 is SGHRS and CDR2 is YFSETQ. As DNA, the CDR3 is TGCGCCAGCAGCTTGGTTGGAGGGAGCACCGGGGAGCTGTTTTTT. This codes for CASSLVGGSTGELFF.

The CDR3 protein is CASSYSRGSSTDTQYF. CDR3 DNA sequence: TGTGCCAGCAGTTACTCGAGGGGCTCCAGCACAGATACGCAGTATTTT. J is TRBJ2-3 and V is TRBV6-2 or TRBV6-3; tentatively, D is TRBD1 or TRBD2 (5 bases each). Trimming shortened V by 0 bases and J by 0 bases, and 10 bases separated the two germline ends. Per the germline V gene, CDR1 is MNHEY and CDR2 is SVGEGT. The CDR3 consists of 16 residues.

The genes are TRBV11-2 and TRBJ2-1; 13 bases match TRBD2. From germline, CDR1 is SGHAT and CDR2 FQNNGV. Losses at the gene ends were 8 bases for V and 2 bases for J; bases not matched to a gene: 15. The CDR3 is made up of 19 amino acids. The CDR3 nucleotides read TGTGCCAGCGCCACTCCGTACGCTACTAGCGGGAGGGCCTACAATGAGCAGTTCTTC. As protein: CASATPYATSGRAYNEQFF.

The rearrangement joins TRBV5-1 to TRBJ2-1; unclear D gene. From germline, CDR1 is SGHRS and CDR2 YFSETQ. V gave up 6 bases and J gave up 8 bases, with 9 bases separating them. There are 11 residues in the CDR3. Here the CDR3 DNA reads TGCGCCAGCAACTATAGGGATGAGCAGTTCTTC. Its protein product is CASNYRDEQFF.

The chain has TRBV5-1 and TRBJ1-6, with unresolved D. This CDR3 comprises 13 residues. V shed 0 bases and J shed 6 bases, with 4 bases lying between them. From germline, CDR1 is SGHRS and CDR2 YFSETQ. The CDR3 loop is CASSLVINSPLHF. The CDR3 bases are TGCGCCAGCAGCTTGGTGATTAATTCACCCCTCCACTTT.